The sequence of this T cell receptor beta chain was determined in a study of vaccination effects on CD4 cells after COVID-19. The method was immunoSEQ multiplex PCR; TCRdb's version includes in-frame clones alone and lacks a portion of them. The data contain 50,000 to 65,000 clones, 81% of them seen just once; the ten biggest clones take up about 2.5%. The ViraFEST assay expanded antigen-specific CD4+ T cells with viral peptide pools before sequencing. Scientists isolated CD4+ T cells after a roughly 10-day culture period ended. On both days 3 and 7, half of the culture medium was replaced with IL-2 medium. General study findings and limits: In the late period after vaccination, infection- and vaccine-induced clones contracted markedly.

Comment on this clone: What it recognizes is unknown.

Trimming stripped 3 bases from V and 3 bases from J, with 11 bases between. The germline V gene has CDR1 MNHEY and CDR2 SVGAGI. The CDR3 loop spans 14 amino acids. J is TRBJ1-2 and V is TRBV6-5; D perhaps matches TRBD1 (6 bases). The specimen comprised CD4+ T cells from PBMCs cultured with HCoV-229E spike peptides, sampled before COVID-19 vaccination. The sequence was obtained from a human donor who received a COVID-19 vaccine. CDR3 sequence reads: CASSYHGGDYGYTF. For the CDR3, the DNA is TGTGCCAGCAGTTATCACGGGGGCGACTATGGCTACACCTTC.